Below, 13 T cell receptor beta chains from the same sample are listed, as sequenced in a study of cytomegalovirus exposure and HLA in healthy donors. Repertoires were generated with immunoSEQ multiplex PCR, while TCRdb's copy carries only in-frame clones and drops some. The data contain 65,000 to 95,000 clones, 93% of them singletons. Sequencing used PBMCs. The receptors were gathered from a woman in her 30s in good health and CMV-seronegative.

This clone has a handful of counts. The CDR3 here is CASRPAARLDRGLNYEQYF. DNA of the CDR3: TGTGCCAGCAGACCAGCAGCCCGATTAGACAGGGGACTTAATTACGAGCAGTACTTC. The chain combines TRBV9 with TRBJ2-7; TRBD1 matches at 8 bases. The CDR3 runs 19 residues. Germline V gene data show CDR1 as SGDLS and CDR2 as YYNGEE. Trimming took 5 bases from V and 4 from J; bases not matched to a gene: 23.

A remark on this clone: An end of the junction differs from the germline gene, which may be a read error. The CDR3 region has the DNA TGTGCCAGCAGCTTAGGGGGGGGGCTCGAGGACTTC. This translates into CASSLGGGLEDF. V is TRBV7-2 and J is TRBJ2-5; D is perhaps TRBD2 (7 bases). The length of the CDR3 is 12 residues. Germline lookup yields CDR1 SGHTA and CDR2 FQGNSA.

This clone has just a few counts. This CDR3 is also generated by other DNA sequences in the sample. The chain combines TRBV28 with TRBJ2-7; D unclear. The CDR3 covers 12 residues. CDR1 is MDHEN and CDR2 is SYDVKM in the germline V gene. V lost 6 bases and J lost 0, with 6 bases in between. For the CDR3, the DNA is TGTGCCAGCAGCTCGAGCTCCTACGAGCAGTACTTC. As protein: CASSSSSYEQYF.

CDR3 in DNA: TGTGCCAGCAGACTTCAGAGCGGGGGGGCCTACAATGAGCAGTTCTTC. Its protein is CASRLQSGGAYNEQFF. The chain uses TRBV7-3 and TRBJ2-1; 10 bases line up with TRBD2. The V gene's germline CDR1 is SGHTA and CDR2 FQGTGA. The junction had 7 bases not matched to a gene; V was cut back by 6 bases and J by 2 bases. The CDR3 spans 16 residues.

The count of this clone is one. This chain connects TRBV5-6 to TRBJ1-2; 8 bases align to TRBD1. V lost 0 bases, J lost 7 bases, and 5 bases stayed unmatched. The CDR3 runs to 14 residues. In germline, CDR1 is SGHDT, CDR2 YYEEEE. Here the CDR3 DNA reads TGTGCCAGCAGCTTGGGACAGGGGTTTGGTGGCTACACCTTC. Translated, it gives CASSLGQGFGGYTF.

The CDR3 protein is CASSHDRGTDTQYF. In DNA form, the CDR3 reads TGTGCCAGCAGTCACGACAGGGGTACAGATACGCAGTATTTT. The rearrangement uses TRBV5-8 and TRBJ2-3; TRBD1 matches 8 bases. Looked up from germline, CDR1 is SGHTS and CDR2 is YDEGEE. CDR3 length: 14 amino acids. V lost 5 bases to trimming and J lost 3 bases; unmatched junction nucleotides: 5. Using reference TRBV5-8 and TRBJ2-3 for the parts outside the CDR3, the full variable domain is EAGVTQSPTHLIKTRGQQATLRCSPISGHTSVYWYQQALGLGLQFLLWYDEGEERNRGNFPPRFSGRQFPNYSSELNVNALELEDSALYLCASSHDRGTDTQYFGPGTRLTVL.

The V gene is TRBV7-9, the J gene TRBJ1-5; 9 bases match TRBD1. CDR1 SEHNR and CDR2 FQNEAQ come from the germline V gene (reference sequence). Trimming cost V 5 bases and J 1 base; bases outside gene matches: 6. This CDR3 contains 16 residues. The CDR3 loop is CASSHFGQGSNQPQHF. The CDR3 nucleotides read TGTGCCAGCAGCCACTTTGGACAGGGGAGCAATCAGCCCCAGCATTTT.

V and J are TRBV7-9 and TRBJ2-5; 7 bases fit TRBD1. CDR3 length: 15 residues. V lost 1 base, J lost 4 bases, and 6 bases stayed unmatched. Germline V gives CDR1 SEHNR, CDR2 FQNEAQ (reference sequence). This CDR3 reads CASSLGDRVGETQYF. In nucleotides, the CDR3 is TGTGCCAGCAGCTTAGGAGACAGGGTAGGAGAGACCCAGTACTTC.

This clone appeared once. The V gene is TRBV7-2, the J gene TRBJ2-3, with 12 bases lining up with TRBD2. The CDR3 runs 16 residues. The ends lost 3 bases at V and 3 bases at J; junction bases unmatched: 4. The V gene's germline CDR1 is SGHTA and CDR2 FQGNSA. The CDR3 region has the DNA TGTGCCAGCAGCTTCCTAGCGGGGGGGATAACAGATACGCAGTATTTT. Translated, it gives CASSFLAGGITDTQYF.

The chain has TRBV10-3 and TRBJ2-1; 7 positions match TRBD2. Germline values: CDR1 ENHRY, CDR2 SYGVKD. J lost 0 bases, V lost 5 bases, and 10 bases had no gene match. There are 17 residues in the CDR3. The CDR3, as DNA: TGTGCCATCAGTCCCGGACTAGTCCTGCCCTCCTACAATGAGCAGTTCTTC. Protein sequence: CAISPGLVLPSYNEQFF.

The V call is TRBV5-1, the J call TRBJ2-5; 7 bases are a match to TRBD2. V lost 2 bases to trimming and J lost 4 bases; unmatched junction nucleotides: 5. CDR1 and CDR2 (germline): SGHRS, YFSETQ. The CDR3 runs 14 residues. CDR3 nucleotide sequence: TGCGCCAGCAGCTTTCGACTAGCAGGAGAGACCCAGTACTTC. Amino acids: CASSFRLAGETQYF.

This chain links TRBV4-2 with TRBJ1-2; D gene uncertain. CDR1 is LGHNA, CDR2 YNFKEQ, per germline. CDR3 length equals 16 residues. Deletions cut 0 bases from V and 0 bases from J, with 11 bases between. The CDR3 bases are TGTGCCAGCAGCCAAGAAACAAGCGGGACTAACTATGGCTACACCTTC. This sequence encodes CASSQETSGTNYGYTF.

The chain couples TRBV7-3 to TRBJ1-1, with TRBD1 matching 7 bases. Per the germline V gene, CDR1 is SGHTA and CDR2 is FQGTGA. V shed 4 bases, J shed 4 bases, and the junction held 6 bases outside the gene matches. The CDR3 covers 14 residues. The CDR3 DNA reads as TGTGCCAGCAGCTCCCCGCCAGGGGGCACTGAAGCTTTCTTT. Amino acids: CASSSPPGGTEAFF.